This section outlines one T cell receptor beta chain sequence together with its context. Only a few counts were recorded for this clonotype. It lacks a known antigen. Within one base of it there is no much larger clone, and no base qualities were kept. This sample was taken from a study of human T cells and chemical hapten exposure listed by TCRdb under 2021. About the study as a whole: Libraries were pooled for sequencing, and per-sample TCR yields varied mainly because of small differences in library volumes within the pool. This study followed changes in the peripheral blood TCR repertoire in vivo during primary and secondary sensitization of alopecia patients to the hapten diphenylcyclopropenone (DPC). The paper's findings and limits, for the study overall: Repeated subsampling changed both the strength of the expansion versus patch-test correlation and the threshold at which that correlation became significant. DPC sensitization did not change how many TCRs were above 1 in 1000 frequency, and no evidence was found of alterations in global repertoire structure.

Total RNA was extracted from unfractionated whole blood collected in Tempus Blood RNA tubes. A few healthy volunteers were used as TCR sequencing controls and were bled at day 0, 2 weeks and 6 weeks. Library preparation attached unique molecular identifiers to individual cDNA molecules for quantitative, reproducible TCR counting. From each blood RNA sample, both TCR alpha and TCR beta chains were sequenced. Per the source publication's procedure: A median of roughly 99,000 TCRs per sample was observed, with a range of about 20,000 to 750,000. V, J and CDR3 annotation of the TCR reads was carried out using the Decombinator software suite. For the PS versus PT1 abundance plots, all samples were subsampled to the same number of TCRs (28,000). TCRs were defined as expanded if absent before sensitization and observed at least eight times at the 2-week time point. TCRdb reprocessed the public reads (quality trimming at Q25 with fastp, clone calling with MiXCR) and kept in-frame beta chains. When rows share a CDR3 protein, they turn into one entry using the most common DNA and genes. The V and J calls come from TCRdb's annotation, not from the publication. Across this sample there are around 120,000 distinct CDR3 sequences, with 6.5% to 10% seen only once. The biggest ten clones account for more than 1.3% of the sample.

CDR1 MNHEY and CDR2 SVGAGI are derived from the germline V gene. Relative to germline, V is missing 6 bases and J is missing 2 bases, with 6 bases of the junction outside any gene match. The CDR3 runs 16 amino acids, cysteine and phenylalanine included. Left in the record is the CDR3 DNA by itself, 48 bases read in frame from the first base. This TCR was sampled from a human donor in good health. Some clones in this sample may be carry-over from other donors' samples. Donor details come from another sample of the same person, matched by shared clones. The sequence is built from TRBV6-5 and TRBJ2-3, and 12 junctional nucleotides match TRBD2. The sample consisted of whole blood. The DNA sequence reads TGTGCCAGCAGCTCCGGACTAGCGGGGAACACAGATACGCAGTATTTT. It translates to CASSSGLAGNTDTQYF.